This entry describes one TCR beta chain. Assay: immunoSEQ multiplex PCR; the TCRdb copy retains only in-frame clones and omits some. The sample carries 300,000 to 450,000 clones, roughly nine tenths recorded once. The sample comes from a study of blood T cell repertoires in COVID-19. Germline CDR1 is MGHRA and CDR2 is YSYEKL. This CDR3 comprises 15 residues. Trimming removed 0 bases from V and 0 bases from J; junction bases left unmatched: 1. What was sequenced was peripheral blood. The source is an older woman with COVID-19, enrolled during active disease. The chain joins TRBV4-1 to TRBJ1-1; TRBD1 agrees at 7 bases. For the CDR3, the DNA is TGCGCCAGCAGCCAAGACGGGACAGTGAACACTGAAGCTTTCTTT. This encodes CASSQDGTVNTEAFF.